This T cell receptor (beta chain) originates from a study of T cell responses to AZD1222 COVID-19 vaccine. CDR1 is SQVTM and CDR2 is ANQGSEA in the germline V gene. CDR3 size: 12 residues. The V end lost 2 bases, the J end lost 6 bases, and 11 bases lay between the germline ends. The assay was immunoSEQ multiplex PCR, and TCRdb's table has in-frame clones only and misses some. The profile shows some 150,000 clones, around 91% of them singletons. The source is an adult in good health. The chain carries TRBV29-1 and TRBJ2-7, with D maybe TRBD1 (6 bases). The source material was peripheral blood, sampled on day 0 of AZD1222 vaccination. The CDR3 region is CSVELQGSEQYF. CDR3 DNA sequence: TGCAGCGTTGAATTGCAGGGGAGCGAGCAGTACTTC.